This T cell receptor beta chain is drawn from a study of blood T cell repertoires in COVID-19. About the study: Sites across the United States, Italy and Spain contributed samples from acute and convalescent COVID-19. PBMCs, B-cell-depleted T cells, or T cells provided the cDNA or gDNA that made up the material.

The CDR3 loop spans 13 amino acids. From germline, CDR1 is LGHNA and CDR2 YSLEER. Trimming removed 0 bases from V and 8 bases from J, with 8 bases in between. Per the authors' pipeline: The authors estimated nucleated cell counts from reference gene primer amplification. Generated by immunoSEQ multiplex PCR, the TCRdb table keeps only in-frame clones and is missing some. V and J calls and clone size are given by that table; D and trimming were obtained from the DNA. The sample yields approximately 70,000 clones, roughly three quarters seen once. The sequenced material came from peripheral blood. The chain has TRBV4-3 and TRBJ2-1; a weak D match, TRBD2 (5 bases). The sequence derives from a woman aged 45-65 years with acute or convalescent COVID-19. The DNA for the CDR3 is TGCGCCAGCAGCCAAGAATCCGGGGATGAGCAGTTCTTC. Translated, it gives CASSQESGDEQFF.